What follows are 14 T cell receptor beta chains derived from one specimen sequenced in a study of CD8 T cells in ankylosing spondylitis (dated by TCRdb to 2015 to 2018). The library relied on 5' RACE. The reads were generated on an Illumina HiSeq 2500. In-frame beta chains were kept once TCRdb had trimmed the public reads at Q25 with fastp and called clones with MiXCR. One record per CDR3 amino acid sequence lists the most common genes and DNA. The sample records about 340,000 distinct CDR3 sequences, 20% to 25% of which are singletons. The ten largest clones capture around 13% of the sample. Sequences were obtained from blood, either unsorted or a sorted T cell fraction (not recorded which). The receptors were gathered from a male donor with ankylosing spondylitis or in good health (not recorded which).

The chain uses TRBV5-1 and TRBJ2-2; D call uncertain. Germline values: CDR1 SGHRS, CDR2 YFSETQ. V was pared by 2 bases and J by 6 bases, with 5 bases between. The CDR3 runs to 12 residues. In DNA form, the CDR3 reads TGCGCCAGCAGCTTTATCCCCGGGGAGCTGTTTTTT. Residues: CASSFIPGELFF.

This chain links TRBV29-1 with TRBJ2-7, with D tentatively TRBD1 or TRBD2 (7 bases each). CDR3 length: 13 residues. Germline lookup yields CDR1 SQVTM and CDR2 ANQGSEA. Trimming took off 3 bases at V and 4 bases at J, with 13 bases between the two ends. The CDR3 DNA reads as TGCAGCGTTGATGACCAGGGGGGGTACGAGCAGTACTTC. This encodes CSVDDQGGYEQYF.

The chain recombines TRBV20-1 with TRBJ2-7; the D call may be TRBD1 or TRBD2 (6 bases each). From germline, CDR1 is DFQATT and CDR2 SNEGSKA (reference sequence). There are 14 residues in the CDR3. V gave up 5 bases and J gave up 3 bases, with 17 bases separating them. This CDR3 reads CSAREGGSYYEQYF. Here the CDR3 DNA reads TGCAGTGCTCGGGAAGGGGGGTCGTACTACGAGCAGTACTTC.

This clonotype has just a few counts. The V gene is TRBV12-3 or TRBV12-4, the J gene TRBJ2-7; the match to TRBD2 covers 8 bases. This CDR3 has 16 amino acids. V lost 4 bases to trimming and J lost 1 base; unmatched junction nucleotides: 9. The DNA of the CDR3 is TGTGCCAGCAGTTCATTTCTAGCGGGCCGGTCCTACGAGCAGTACTTC. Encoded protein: CASSSFLAGRSYEQYF.

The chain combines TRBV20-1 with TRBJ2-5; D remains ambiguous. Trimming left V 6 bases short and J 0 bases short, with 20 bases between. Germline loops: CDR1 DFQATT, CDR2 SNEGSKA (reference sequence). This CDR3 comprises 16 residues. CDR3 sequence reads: CSAKTFLQQYQETQYF. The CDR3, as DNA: TGCAGTGCCAAAACCTTCTTACAGCAGTACCAAGAGACCCAGTACTTC.

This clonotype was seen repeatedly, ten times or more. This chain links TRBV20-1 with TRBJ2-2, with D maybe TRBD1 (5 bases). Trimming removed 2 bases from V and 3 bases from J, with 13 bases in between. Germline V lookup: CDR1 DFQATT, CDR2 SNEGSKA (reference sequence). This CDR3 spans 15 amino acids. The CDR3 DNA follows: TGCAGTGCTAGACCCCTCGAGACAGACACCGGGGAGCTGTTTTTT. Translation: CSARPLETDTGELFF.

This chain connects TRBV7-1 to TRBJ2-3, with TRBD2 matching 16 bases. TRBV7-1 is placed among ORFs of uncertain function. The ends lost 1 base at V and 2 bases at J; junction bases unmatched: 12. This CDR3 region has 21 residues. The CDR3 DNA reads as TGTGCCAGCAGCTCAGACCCCGGGACTAGCGGGGGGGCCTATCACACAGATACGCAGTATTTT. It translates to CASSSDPGTSGGAYHTDTQYF.

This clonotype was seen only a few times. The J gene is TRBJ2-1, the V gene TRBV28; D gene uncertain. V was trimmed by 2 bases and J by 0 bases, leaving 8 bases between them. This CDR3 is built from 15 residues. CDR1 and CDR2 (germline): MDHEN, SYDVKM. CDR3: CASSLMGFSYNEQFF. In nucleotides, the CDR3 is TGTGCCAGCAGTTTAATGGGTTTCTCCTACAATGAGCAGTTCTTC.

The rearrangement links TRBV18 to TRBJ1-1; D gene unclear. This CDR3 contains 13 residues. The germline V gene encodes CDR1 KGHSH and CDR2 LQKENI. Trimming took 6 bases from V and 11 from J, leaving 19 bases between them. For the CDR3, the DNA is TGTGCCAGCTCTCTCGGGATGGGGAACGAGGCTTTCTTT. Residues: CASSLGMGNEAFF.

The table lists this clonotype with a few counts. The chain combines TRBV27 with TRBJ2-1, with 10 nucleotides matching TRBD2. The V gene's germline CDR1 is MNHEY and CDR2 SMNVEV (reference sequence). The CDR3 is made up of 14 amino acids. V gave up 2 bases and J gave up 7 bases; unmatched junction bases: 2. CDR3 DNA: TGTGCCAGCAGTTTACTAGCGGGGGCGAATGAGCAGTTCTTC. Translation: CASSLLAGANEQFF.

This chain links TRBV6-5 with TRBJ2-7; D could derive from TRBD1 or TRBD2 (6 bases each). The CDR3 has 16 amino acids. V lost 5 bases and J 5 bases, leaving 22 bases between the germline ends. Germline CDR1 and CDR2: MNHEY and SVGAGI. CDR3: CASSTPGAGPIHEQYF. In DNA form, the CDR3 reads TGTGCCAGCAGTACTCCGGGGGCCGGACCGATACACGAGCAGTACTTC.

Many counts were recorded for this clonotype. CDR3 loop: CASSQDLALINSPLHF. In DNA form, the CDR3 reads TGCGCCAGCAGCCAAGATCTGGCACTGATTAATTCACCCCTCCACTTT. The V call is TRBV4-1, the J call TRBJ1-6; D ambiguous. Germline CDR1 is MGHRA and CDR2 is YSYEKL. This CDR3 has 16 residues. Trimming took off 0 bases at V and 6 bases at J, with 12 bases between the two ends.

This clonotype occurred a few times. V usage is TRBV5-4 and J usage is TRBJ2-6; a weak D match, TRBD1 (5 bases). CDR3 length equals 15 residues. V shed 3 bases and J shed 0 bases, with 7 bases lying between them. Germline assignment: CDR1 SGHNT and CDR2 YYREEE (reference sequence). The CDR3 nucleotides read TGTGCCAGCAGCTCTAGGGGCTCTGGGGCCAACGTCCTGACTTTC. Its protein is CASSSRGSGANVLTF.

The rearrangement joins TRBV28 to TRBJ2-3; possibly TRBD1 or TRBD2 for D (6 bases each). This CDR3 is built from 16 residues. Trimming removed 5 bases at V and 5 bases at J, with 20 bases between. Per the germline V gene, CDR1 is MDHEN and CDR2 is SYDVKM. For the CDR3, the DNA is TGTGCCAGCAGTCCCGTTGACAGGAGGGTAGTAGATACGCAGTATTTT. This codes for CASSPVDRRVVDTQYF.